The T cell receptor (beta chain) under discussion was sequenced for a study of blood T cells in healthy people across ages. Trimming removed 3 bases from V and 3 bases from J; junction bases left unmatched: 9. This CDR3 contains 16 residues. This clonotype has just a few counts. Its antigen is unidentified. General study results and limits: With age, beta diversity per million T cells declined roughly linearly, significantly by approximately 41.

A second 7 to 11 cycle PCR used barcoded and J-beta primers. Each of the cDNA molecules was tagged by a template-switch adaptor with 12 random nucleotides. Via MiXCR, TCRdb re-called the 5' RACE reads, giving one row per CDR3 protein. The table lists about 930,000 distinct CDR3 sequences, roughly 29% of them singletons. These same records also appear under a second study, on T cells of mothers and their children.

The TCR sequence derives from a woman aged 40 to 49 in good health. J is TRBJ2-3 and V is TRBV12-3 or TRBV12-4, with 7 bases aligning to TRBD1. Input material: blood. This chain's CDR3 is CASSFGWAGGTDTQYF. CDR3 bases: TGTGCCAGCAGTTTCGGGTGGGCAGGGGGAACAGATACGCAGTATTTT.